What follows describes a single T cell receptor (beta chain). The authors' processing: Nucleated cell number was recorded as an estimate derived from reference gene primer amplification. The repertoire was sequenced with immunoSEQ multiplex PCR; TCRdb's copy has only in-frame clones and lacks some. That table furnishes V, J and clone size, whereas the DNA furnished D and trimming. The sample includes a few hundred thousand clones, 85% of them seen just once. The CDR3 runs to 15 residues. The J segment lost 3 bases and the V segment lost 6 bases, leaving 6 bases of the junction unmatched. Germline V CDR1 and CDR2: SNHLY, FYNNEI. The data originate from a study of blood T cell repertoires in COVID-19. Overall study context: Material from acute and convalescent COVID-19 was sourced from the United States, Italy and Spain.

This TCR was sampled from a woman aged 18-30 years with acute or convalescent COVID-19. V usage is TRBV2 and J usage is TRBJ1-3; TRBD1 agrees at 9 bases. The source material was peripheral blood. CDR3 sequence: CASSPGTGRGNTIYF. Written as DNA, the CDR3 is TGTGCCAGCAGCCCCGGGACAGGGCGTGGAAACACCATATATTTT.